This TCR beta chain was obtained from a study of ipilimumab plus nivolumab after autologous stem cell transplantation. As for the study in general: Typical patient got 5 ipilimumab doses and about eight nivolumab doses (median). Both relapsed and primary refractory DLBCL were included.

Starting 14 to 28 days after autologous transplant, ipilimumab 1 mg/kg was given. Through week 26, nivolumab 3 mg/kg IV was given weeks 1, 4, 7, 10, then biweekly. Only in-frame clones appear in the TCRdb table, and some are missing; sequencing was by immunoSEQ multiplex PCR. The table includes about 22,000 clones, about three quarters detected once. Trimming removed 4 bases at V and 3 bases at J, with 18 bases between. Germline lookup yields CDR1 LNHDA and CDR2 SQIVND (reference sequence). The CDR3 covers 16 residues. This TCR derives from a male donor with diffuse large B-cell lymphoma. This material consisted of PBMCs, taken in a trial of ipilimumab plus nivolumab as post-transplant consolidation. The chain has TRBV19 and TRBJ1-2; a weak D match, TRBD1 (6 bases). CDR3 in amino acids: CASSTESGGKDYGYTF. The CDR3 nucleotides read TGTGCCAGTAGTACCGAGTCGGGGGGCAAGGACTATGGCTACACCTTC. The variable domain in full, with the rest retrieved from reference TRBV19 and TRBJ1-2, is DGGITQSPKYLFRKEGQNVTLSCEQNLNHDAMYWYRQDPGQGLRLIYYSQIVNDFQKGDIAEGYSVSREKKESFPLTVTSAQKNPTAFYLCASSTESGGKDYGYTFGSGTRLTVV.